A single sample gave rise to the 22 T cell receptor beta chains below, sequenced in a study of persistence of HIV-infected CD4 T cells (dated by TCRdb to 2020 to 2022). This specimen's treatment or condition label, per the study, means: suppressive antiretroviral therapy. Lysates of CMV-infected fibroblasts were used at about 11 ug/mL for cell stimulation. Nonresponding CD40L-negative CD69-negative CD45RO-high memory CD4+ T cells were sorted as memory populations depleted of antigen-responding cells. The immunoSEQ hsTCRB assay version 4, run in survey mode, was used to sequence TCRbeta repertoires from genomic DNA. The clones in this table, taken by TCRdb from immuneACCESS, are in-frame only. Not every clone is retained; where verified, under half of the shortfall comes from an unresolved V gene, and the cause of the rest is unknown. This sample gives 25,000 to 35,000 clones in total; 78% of them show up just once. The ten largest clones take up 0.81% of the sample.

These receptors are not linked to any known antigen. This specimen consisted of CD4+ T cells sorted from PBMCs after 18-hour stimulation, obtained from a patient who received antiretroviral therapy. What this sample's cell subset or site label stands for: CD40L-CD69- CD45RO-high memory CD4 T cells not responding to CMV lysate. All receptors come from an adult woman with HIV who was CMV-seropositive.

The chain carries TRBV9 and TRBJ1-4, with D possibly TRBD1 on 6 matching bases. The CDR3 loop spans 15 amino acids. Deletions cut 3 bases from V and 3 bases from J, with 12 bases between. Germline CDR1 reads SGDLS; CDR2 reads YYNGEE. The CDR3 reads CASSDGGTANEKLFF. The CDR3 DNA sequence: TGTGCCAGCAGCGACGGGGGCACGGCTAATGAAAAACTGTTTTTT.

The J gene is TRBJ2-3, the V gene TRBV10-2, with a possible D match to TRBD1 (7 bases). CDR3 length: 16 residues. Germline values: CDR1 WSHSY, CDR2 SAAADI. The V and J ends lost 3 bases and 2 bases respectively, with 15 bases between them. The CDR3 sequence: CASSDRGTELTDTQYF. Written as DNA, the CDR3 is TGCGCCAGCAGTGATCGGGGGACAGAGCTCACAGATACGCAGTATTTT.

Only one count was recorded for this clone. The CDR3 bases are TGCGCCAGCAGCCTTGCTTGGACCTCTGGAAACACCATATATTTT. Translating gives CASSLAWTSGNTIYF. This sequence joins TRBV5-1 and TRBJ1-3, with D unclear. This CDR3 spans 15 amino acids. From germline, CDR1 is SGHRS and CDR2 YFSETQ. Trimming took 4 bases from V and 0 from J, leaving 11 bases between them. The whole variable domain, filled in from reference TRBV5-1 and TRBJ1-3, reads KAGVTQTPRYLIKTRGQQVTLSCSPISGHRSVSWYQQTPGQGLQFLFEYFSETQRNKGNFPGRFSGRQFSNSRSEMNVSTLELGDSALYLCASSLAWTSGNTIYFGEGSWLTVV.

The gene calls are TRBV29-1 and TRBJ2-7; 8 nucleotides align to TRBD2. This CDR3 has 12 amino acids. The trim removed 7 bases at V and 2 bases at J, leaving 4 bases unmatched. Germline lookup yields CDR1 SQVTM and CDR2 ANQGSEA. The CDR3 nucleotides read TGCAGCGCCCGGGAGGGGCCCTACGAGCAGTACTTC. Its translation: CSAREGPYEQYF.

This clone was counted once. This rearrangement joins TRBV10-1 to TRBJ2-1; 8 bases map to TRBD1. The germline V gene encodes CDR1 WNHNN and CDR2 SYGVQD (reference sequence). CDR3 size: 12 residues. The trim removed 10 bases at V and 4 bases at J, leaving 3 bases unmatched. For the CDR3, the DNA is TGCGCCACTGGACAGGGTTACAATGAGCAGTTCTTC. It is translated as CATGQGYNEQFF.

V usage is TRBV6-5 and J usage is TRBJ2-2; tentatively, D is TRBD2 (6 bases). Deletions cut 7 bases from V and 4 bases from J, with 13 bases between. The CDR3 consists of 14 residues. CDR1 is MNHEY and CDR2 is SVGAGI in the germline V gene. This CDR3 is CASNMGGSTGELFF. The CDR3, as DNA: TGTGCCAGCAACATGGGAGGCAGCACCGGGGAGCTGTTTTTT.

Only a few counts were recorded for this clone. The gene calls are TRBV6-1 and TRBJ1-3; D call uncertain. Trimming took off 2 bases at V and 9 bases at J, with 14 bases between the two ends. The germline V gene has CDR1 MNHNS and CDR2 SASEGT. The CDR3 covers 14 residues. CDR3 DNA sequence: TGTGCCAGCAGTGAACAGGCATCGGCAGGCACCATATATTTT. Amino acid sequence: CASSEQASAGTIYF.

The gene calls are TRBV10-3 and TRBJ1-2; 11 positions match TRBD1. The J segment lost 8 bases and the V segment lost 7 bases, leaving 9 bases of the junction unmatched. The CDR3 consists of 14 residues. Germline V gene sequence: CDR1 ENHRY, CDR2 SYGVKD. The CDR3, as DNA: TGTGCCATCACCTTGGGACAGGGGGTAGGAGGCTACACCTTC. Translating it yields CAITLGQGVGGYTF.

This rearrangement joins TRBV5-6 to TRBJ1-2; possibly TRBD1 for D (5 bases). Germline CDR1 is SGHDT and CDR2 is YYEEEE. The CDR3 covers 12 residues. V lost 9 bases, J lost 7 bases, and 16 bases lay in between. The CDR3 nucleotides read TGTGCCACTGGGGCACCAGGCCTTGGCTACACCTTC. It codes for CATGAPGLGYTF.

The chain uses TRBV27 and TRBJ1-2; D is ambiguous. Germline lookup yields CDR1 MNHEY and CDR2 SMNVEV (reference sequence). This CDR3 comprises 12 residues. Trimming shortened V by 5 bases and J by 4 bases, and 8 bases separated the two germline ends. This chain's CDR3 is CASSNSPYGYTF. For the CDR3, the DNA is TGTGCCAGCAGTAACAGTCCCTATGGCTACACCTTC.

The chain joins TRBV24-1 to TRBJ2-3; 9 bases are a match to TRBD2. This CDR3 comprises 17 residues. Trimming removed 0 bases from V and 7 bases from J; junction bases left unmatched: 10. Germline assignment: CDR1 KGHDR and CDR2 SFDVKD. The CDR3 loop reads CATSDLNWGGGDNTQYF. The CDR3 DNA sequence: TGTGCCACCAGTGATTTGAATTGGGGCGGGGGGGATAATACGCAGTATTTT.

This clone was counted a few times. CDR3 sequence (DNA): TGTGCCAGCAGCGTTACAGGGGGCGGCAATCAGCCCCAGCATTTT. Translation gives CASSVTGGGNQPQHF. The rearrangement joins TRBV6-5 to TRBJ1-5; 9 bases match TRBD1. The junction had 5 bases not matched to a gene; V was cut back by 6 bases and J by 2 bases. The CDR3 is 15 residues long. CDR1 is MNHEY, CDR2 SVGAGI, per germline.

This sequence joins TRBV12-3 or TRBV12-4 and TRBJ1-2, with 8 bases identical to TRBD1. The CDR3 consists of 13 residues. Unmatched junction bases numbered 1, after V lost 5 bases and J lost 2 bases. The CDR3: CASSDRGNYGYTF. The CDR3 DNA follows: TGTGCCAGCAGTGACAGGGGAAACTATGGCTACACCTTC.

This clone was found a few times. V and J are TRBV12-3 or TRBV12-4 and TRBJ1-1, with TRBD1 matching 7 bases. Germline trimming cut 7 bases from V and 6 bases from J; bases unmatched to any gene: 8. The CDR3 has 13 residues. CDR3: CASTLTGRSEAFF. The CDR3 DNA sequence: TGTGCCAGCACCCTGACAGGGCGGTCTGAAGCTTTCTTT.

About this clone itself: An end of the junction does not agree with germline; a read error may underlie this. This chain connects TRBV6-5 to TRBJ2-1; D perhaps matches TRBD2 (6 bases). The CDR3 is 11 residues long. Looked up from germline, CDR1 is MNHEY and CDR2 is SVGAGI. CDR3: CASSLRDSSLF. Written as DNA, the CDR3 is TGTGCCAGCAGTCTCCGGGACTCTTCGCTCTTC.

The V and J genes are TRBV5-4 and TRBJ2-7; D remains ambiguous. Germline V gene lookup returns CDR1 SGHNT and CDR2 YYREEE (reference sequence). Trimming removed 2 bases at V and 3 bases at J, with 9 bases between. This CDR3 is 13 amino acids long. This chain's CDR3 is CASSFGSNYEQYF. The CDR3 region has the DNA TGTGCCAGCAGCTTCGGCTCCAACTACGAGCAGTACTTC.

About this clone: This specimen includes other DNA sequences encoding the same CDR3. The V and J genes are TRBV6-1 and TRBJ1-2; D uncertain. V lost 0 bases to trimming and J lost 5 bases, with 4 bases between them. The CDR3 consists of 12 residues. Germline values: CDR1 MNHNS, CDR2 SASEGT. The CDR3 spells CASSEAQYGYTF. CDR3 DNA sequence: TGTGCCAGCAGTGAAGCGCAATATGGCTACACCTTC.

This chain uses TRBV30 with TRBJ2-5; 11 positions match TRBD2. Trimming took 8 bases from V and 2 from J; bases not matched to a gene: 7. Per germline, CDR1 GTSNPN and CDR2 SVGIG (reference sequence). This CDR3 is built from 14 residues. The CDR3 region is CATSASGGQETQYF. The CDR3 bases are TGTGCCACAAGTGCTAGCGGGGGGCAAGAGACCCAGTACTTC.

The sample holds a few counts of this clone. This chain connects TRBV6-5 to TRBJ1-1; D might be TRBD1 (5 bases). The germline V and J ends were trimmed by 7 bases and 11 bases, with 14 bases remaining between them. This CDR3 is 11 amino acids long. Germline V gene data show CDR1 as MNHEY and CDR2 as SVGAGI. This chain's CDR3 is CASTLFKGAFF. The CDR3, as DNA: TGTGCCAGCACCTTGTTTAAGGGGGCTTTCTTT.

The chain has TRBV3-1 (or the pseudogene TRBV3-2) and TRBJ1-5; possible D gene TRBD1, 5 bases. V was cut by 2 bases and J by 1 base, with 9 bases left in between. The CDR3 totals 15 residues. Germline values: CDR1 LGHDT, CDR2 YNNKEL (reference sequence). The CDR3 coding sequence is TGTGCCAGCAGCCAAACGGGGGGAAGCAATCAGCCCCAGCATTTT. Its translation is CASSQTGGSNQPQHF.

The chain uses TRBV10-2 and TRBJ1-2, with 9 bases that match TRBD1. The ends lost 3 bases at V and 4 bases at J; junction bases unmatched: 9. The CDR3 has 16 amino acids. The germline V gene encodes CDR1 WSHSY and CDR2 SAAADI. CDR3 nucleotides: TGCGCCAGCAGTGAAGGGTCGGGACAGGGAGTCTATGGCTACACCTTC. It codes for CASSEGSGQGVYGYTF.

The rearrangement joins TRBV5-4 to TRBJ2-1; TRBD2 agrees at 10 bases. Unmatched junction bases numbered 4, after V lost 4 bases and J lost 6 bases. The CDR3 runs 14 residues. From germline, CDR1 is SGHNT and CDR2 YYREEE (reference sequence). The CDR3 nucleotides read TGTGCCAGCAGCCAGCGGGGGGGCTTCAATGAGCAGTTCTTC. This encodes CASSQRGGFNEQFF.